This T cell receptor (beta chain) was recovered during a study of CD8 T cell repertoires and HIV-1 epitope variants (dated by TCRdb to the early 2020s). For the wider study: In separate culture wells, T cells were stimulated with each of twenty-five peptides that represented autologous and known Gag and Nef epitope variants. Control conditions included a CMV, EBV and flu peptide pool, the Ebola AY9 epitope as negative control, and a no-peptide well. Three Gag epitope families and Nef HW9 and YT9 were included among the tested epitopes. T cells were enriched with the EasySep Human T Cell Enrichment Kit and co-cultured with equal numbers of autologous T cell-negative cells as antigen-presenting cells. The cultures were grown for under eleven days in IMDM with gentamicin, and half of the media was changed on days 3 and 7 with IL-2, IL-7 and IL-15 added. An aliquot of 1M T cells was saved as an uncultured baseline condition, separate from the approximately 80 T cell cultures. A total of over 65 T cell cultures were run, with each culture condition done in triplicate except for one peptide, which was done in duplicate. Study-wide conclusions, independent of this receptor: Only TCR beta chains were identified by the assay, and proliferation to antigen, not T cell function or cytokine profile, was indicated. Roughly 10 antigen-specific TCR beta clonotypes were identified, and roughly 6 of them appeared cross-reactive for autologous or known escape epitope variants. The Nef KF9 family was recognized by five clonotypes and the HW9 family by one, and no responses to the TAALDMSHF plasma variant were observed.

As to this clone: No antigen is known for it. No much larger clone is present one base from it, and per-base qualities are unavailable.

The EasySep Human CD8+ T Cell Enrichment Kit was used on day 10 to isolate CD8+ T cells from every culture. TCR beta CDR3 regions were sequenced at survey depth on the immunoSEQ platform. The QIAamp DNA micro kit was used to extract genomic DNA from every cultured and uncultured CD8+ T cell population. Per the source publication's procedure: Samples with fewer than 5,000 productive reads were excluded, which removed about 6% of the roughly 75 HIV peptide-stimulated cultures. A MANAFEST web app trimmed sequences to CDR3 and removed nonproductive sequences, CDR3s under 5 amino acids, and those not starting C or ending F/W. Antigen-specific clonotypes had to expand in at least 2 of 3 replicates versus no-peptide control at FDR 0.01, only within one epitope family. A frequency at least fivefold higher than in wells stimulated with peptides from other epitope families was additionally required for specific clonotypes. In TCRdb, the immuneACCESS table is reduced to in-frame sequences with V and J assigned. These tables do not hold every clone; where another copy was compared, an unresolved V gene accounts for under half, and the others remain unexplained. The DNA gave D and trimming, while V, J and clone size come from that table. This sample holds about 2,500 clones; approximately 72% were observed only once. About 40% of the sample belongs to the ten largest clones.

Trimming at the junction amounts to 4 bases on V and 4 bases on J, and the germline ends lie 8 bases apart. Its CDR3 holds 12 amino acids, cysteine through phenylalanine. Only the CDR3 part of the read is kept: 36 bases, read in frame from the first base. CDR1 is given as LGHNA and CDR2 as YNFKEQ, both from the germline V gene. The chain links TRBV4-2 with TRBJ2-7; perhaps TRBD2 is the D gene, with 6 bases matching. The receptor comes from a male donor with HIV. The sequenced sample was cultured CD8+ T cells derived from PBMCs. The DNA is TGTGCCAGCAGCCCCGGGGGATACGAGCAGTACTTC. Its protein is CASSPGGYEQYF.